A selection of T cell receptor beta chains follows, all from one sample in a study of tumor-infiltrating lymphocytes in primary liver carcinoma. TCRdb passed the multiplex PCR reads through MiXCR, listing each CDR3 protein once. The sample lists approximately 110,000 distinct CDR3 sequences, 60% to 80% occurring once. The sequenced sample was liver tumor tissue from sampling region 3. The receptor set was obtained from a woman aged 55 to 70 with primary liver carcinoma and hepatitis B virus infection. Both conserved end residues are part of each CDR3. The order of the fields is clone size, J gene, V gene, D gene, CDR3 DNA, CDR3 protein. A D gene is named only where the DNA matches it firmly. Part of the rows lack a size; the others show once, few, many or a class for expanded clones.

>many|TRBJ2-1|TRBV6-5|TRBD1
TGTGCCAGCAAGCAGGACAGGGGGCGGAATGAGCAGTTCTTC
CASKQDRGRNEQFF
>.|TRBJ1-4|TRBV19|.
TGTGCCAGTAGTAATGTAGTTAAAGGAAAAATGTTTTTT
CASSNVVKGKMFF
>.|TRBJ2-5|TRBV29-1|.
TGCGGCGTCGGACAGCCTCAAGAGACCCCGTACTTC
CGVGQPQETPYF
>many|TRBJ1-2|TRBV5-1|.
TGCGCCAGCAGCTTGGGGGTCGAGGGCTACACCTTC
CASSLGVEGYTF
>once|TRBJ2-1|TRBV29-1|TRBD2
TGCAGCGTTGAAGCCCCGGGACTAGTGGGAGGATCTGGCTACAATGAGCAGTTCTTC
CSVEAPGLVGGSGYNEQFF
>.|TRBJ2-7|TRBV11-2|.
TGTGCGAGCAGCATTACAGGTCCGCTTGGAGAGGAATACTTC
CASSITGPLGEEYF
>.|TRBJ2-3|TRBV11-2|.
TGTTCCGGCAGCATAGGGCTTCCCACAGATACGCAATATTTT
CSGSIGLPTDTQYF
>.|TRBJ2-3|TRBV11-2|.
TGTGCCAGCAGCTTAGGGGAACTAACGTGCACGTCAGATATGCAGTATTTT
CASSLGELTCTSDMQYF
>.|TRBJ2-7|TRBV5-1|.
TGCGCCAGCAGTTTGGCGGGGACAGAATACGAGCAGCACTTC
CASSLAGTEYEQHF
>many|TRBJ2-7|TRBV6-1|TRBD1
TGTGCCAGCAGTGCGACAGGGTATGCCTACGAGCAGTACTTC
CASSATGYAYEQYF
>medium-sized|TRBJ2-7|TRBV11-2|.
TGTGCCAGCAGCTTAGGGGGCGGGGCACCCGACTTC
CASSLGGGAPDF
>many|TRBJ2-1|TRBV29-1|TRBD2
TGCAGCGTGGCCACTAGCGGGAGTTGGTCACGGCACAATGAGCAGTTCTTC
CSVATSGSWSRHNEQFF
>.|TRBJ2-1|TRBV7-3|.
TGTGCCAGCAGCTTAGCCCCGGGGGGCGGGATGGAGCAGTTCTTC
CASSLAPGGGMEQFF
>many|TRBJ2-3|TRBV4-1|TRBD2
TGCGCCAGCAGCCAAGAATCACCGGGAGGGAGCACAGATACGCAGTATTTT
CASSQESPGGSTDTQYF
>once|TRBJ1-2|TRBV6-5|.
TGTGCCAGCATCGAGCCGGGGAACTACACCTTC
CASIEPGNYTF
>many|TRBJ2-1|TRBV28|TRBD2
TGTGCCAGCAGTTTTAGCGGGAGGGCCGGGCTTTCGAACAATGAGCAGTTCTTC
CASSFSGRAGLSNNEQFF
>many|TRBJ1-3|TRBV6-1|TRBD1
TGTGCCAGCAGCTTCGGGACAGGGGGCAAACCCATATATTTT
CASSFGTGGKPIYF
>.|TRBJ2-2|TRBV7-9|.
TGTGCCAGCAGCGAAGAGTGGACCGGCACCGGGGAGCTGTTTTTT
CASSEEWTGTGELFF
>.|TRBJ2-3|TRBV4-1|.
TGCACCAACAGCCAGACGATCGGAACAGATACGCAGTATTTT
CTNSQTIGTDTQYF
>many|TRBJ2-3|TRBV12-3/TRBV12-4|TRBD2
TGTGCCAGCAGTTTTTCGGTAGCGGGTCGCCCTAGCACAGATACGCAGTATTTT
CASSFSVAGRPSTDTQYF
>.|TRBJ1-5|TRBV28|.
TGTGCCAGCACGCGGTCCCTGGGCAATCAGCCCCAGCATTTT
CASTRSLGNQPQHF
>once|TRBJ2-5|TRBV11-1|.
TGTGTCAGCAGCTTTATCGGCCCTGAACCTCAGGAGACCCAGTACTTC
CVSSFIGPEPQETQYF
>.|TRBJ2-5|TRBV29-1|.
TGCAGCGTTGATGGAGAGGGGAAGGAGAAGACCCAGTACTTC
CSVDGEGKEKTQYF
>.|TRBJ1-2|TRBV7-9|.
.
CATGNDYGCTF
>once|TRBJ1-2|TRBV29-1|.
TGCAGCGCAGGATCGGGAAATAACTCTGGCTACACCTTC
CSAGSGNNSGYTF
>.|TRBJ1-5|TRBV7-8|.
TGTGCCAGCAGCGACCTATTGAGGCGAGTGGGCAATCAGCCCCAGCATTTT
CASSDLLRRVGNQPQHF
>.|TRBJ1-3|TRBV11-3|TRBD1
TGTGCCATAAGGACTACAGGGGCTTTCACTCCTGGAAACACCATATATTTT
CAIRTTGAFTPGNTIYF
>.|TRBJ2-3|TRBV29-1|TRBD2
TGCAGCATTGAAGATATGGGCGCGGGAGGCACAGATACGCAGTATTTT
CSIEDMGAGGTDTQYF
>.|TRBJ2-1|TRBV28|TRBD2
TGTGCCAGCAGTTCCGCCTCCGGGGGGTTCTACAATGAGCAGTCCTTC
CASSSASGGFYNEQSF
>few|TRBJ1-2|TRBV28|.
TGTGCCAGCAGCAACTTCCCCTCTTTGGGTAGCGGCTACACCTTC
CASSNFPSLGSGYTF
>.|TRBJ2-7|TRBV29-1|.
TGCAGCGTTCGGCCAGCGGTTAAGATCTACGAACAGTACTTC
CSVRPAVKIYEQYF
>.|TRBJ2-3|TRBV5-4|.
TGTGCCAGCAGCTTGGCCTTAGGAGGGACAGATACGCAGTATTTT
CASSLALGGTDTQYF
>.|TRBJ2-3|TRBV4-1|TRBD1
TGCACCAGCAGCCCTACACGAACCGGGACAGGGGCTAGGGGCGGAGATACGCAGTATTTT
CTSSPTRTGTGARGGDTQYF
>.|TRBJ2-3|TRBV29-1|TRBD1
TGCAGCGCTATGACAGGGATCAGCGGCAGAGATACGCAGTATTTT
CSAMTGISGRDTQYF
>.|TRBJ2-1|TRBV11-2|TRBD2
TGTGCCAGCAGCCCACTAGCGGGAGGTTACAATGAGTGGTTCTTC
CASSPLAGGYNEWFF
>.|TRBJ2-1|TRBV11-2|.
TGTGCCAGCAGCTTGGGCAGGGACGATGAGCGGTTCTTT
CASSLGRDDERFF
>.|TRBJ1-2|TRBV10-3|TRBD1
TGTGCCATCAGTGACCCCGTCCCGGGACAGGGGACTAACTATGGCTACACCTTC
CAISDPVPGQGTNYGYTF
>many|TRBJ1-1|TRBV28|.
TGTGCCAGCAGTCCTCTCCTCTCTGAAGCTTTCTTT
CASSPLLSEAFF
>.|TRBJ2-3|TRBV29-1|.
TGCAGCGTTATTGGACAAGCTAACACAGATACGCAGTATTTT
CSVIGQANTDTQYF
>many|TRBJ1-2|TRBV6-5|.
TGTGCCAGCAGTGTCACACGGGCGGACTATGGCTACACCTTC
CASSVTRADYGYTF
>.|TRBJ2-7|TRBV5-6|.
TGTGCCAGCCTACTTAAGGGGACGGGGGAGCAATACTTC
CASLLKGTGEQYF
>.|TRBJ2-3|TRBV11-1|TRBD2
TGTGCCAGCAGCTTAAGGCAACGTGCGGGAGAGCCACGCTTT
CASSLRQRAGEPRF
>once|TRBJ2-1|TRBV11-2|TRBD1
TGTGCCAGTACACCGAGGACAGGGTGCCACAAAGAGCAGTTCTTC
CASTPRTGCHKEQFF
>.|TRBJ2-7|TRBV12-3/TRBV12-4|TRBD2
TGTGCCAGCAGCAGGGGTATCGGGAGGGTCCATGAACAGTACTTC
CASSRGIGRVHEQYF
>.|TRBJ2-1|TRBV11-2|TRBD2
TGTGCGAGCAGCTTAGGGACTAGCGGTTACAGTGAGCGGTTCTTC
CASSLGTSGYSERFF
>.|TRBJ2-1|TRBV29-1|TRBD2
TGCAGCGTTGATGTACGGGGCCAAGAGGGGACTAGCGGATCCAATGAGCAGTTCTTC
CSVDVRGQEGTSGSNEQFF
>.|TRBJ2-5|TRBV6-5|.
TGTGCCAGCAGTTACTCCAGGACCCCAGAAGGGACCCAGTACTTC
CASSYSRTPEGTQYF
>.|TRBJ2-7|TRBV10-3|.
TGTGCCATCGGTGTGGCAGGGGTCGAGCAGTGCTTC
CAIGVAGVEQCF
>many|TRBJ2-3|TRBV12-3/TRBV12-4|.
TGTGCCAGCAGCGTCGCGGACCCCCCCGGGGATACGCAGTATTTT
CASSVADPPGDTQYF
>.|TRBJ1-6|TRBV12-3/TRBV12-4|TRBD1
TGTGCCGGCACCCGGACAGGTGGGAATTCACCCCTCCACTTT
CAGTRTGGNSPLHF
>.|TRBJ1-2|TRBV12-3/TRBV12-4|TRBD1
TGTGCCAGGAGTATTCGACAGGGTGGAGAGGGTTACACCTTC
CARSIRQGGEGYTF
>.|TRBJ2-1|TRBV20-1|TRBD2
TGCAGTGCTAGTACCCGGGAGGGTCTCTCCAATGAGCAGTTCTTC
CSASTREGLSNEQFF
>.|TRBJ2-7|TRBV20-1|.
TGCAGTGTCCCCAGTATACAGCAATCCTACGAGCAGTACTTC
CSVPSIQQSYEQYF